This TCR beta chain appears in the sequencing data of a study of molecular identifiers for immune sequencing clone quantification (dated by TCRdb to between 2018 and 2020). About the study as a whole: For a replicate experiment, RNA from 20,000 or 100,000 naive CD8 T cells was divided into five aliquots, and four of the five aliquots were sequenced. CD8 T cells were used in a methods study to benchmark molecular-identifier clustering-based TCR repertoire sequencing (MIDCIRS) and TCR RNA copy counting.

What the research found in general, with its limitations: When barcode sub-clustering was omitted, TCR diversity was inflated by chimeric consensus sequences, with chimeras reaching as high as 47%. In CMV-specific effector cells, over 99% of molecules were held by clones above 20 RNA copies, whereas under 1% of molecules were held by such clones in naive cells. Modeling estimated approximately 3 recovered TCR RNA copies per cell, compared with about 9.3 by digital PCR, which implies 30% to 35% capture efficiency. A single cell's worth of spiked-in Jurkat TCR RNA was reported detectable even among around 970,000 naive CD8 T cells. The sizes of highly expanded clones could end up underestimated when identical TCR molecules share a barcode. Spiked-in Jurkat TCR RNA (roughly 10 copies' worth), which is not part of the donor repertoire, was contained in the naive libraries.

From cysteine to phenylalanine, the CDR3 is 15 amino acids long. Just the 45-base CDR3 DNA is kept, in frame starting at base 1. V ends up 5 bases short and J 7 bases short, with an unmatched junction base count of 11. CDR1 and CDR2 are drawn from the germline V gene (reference sequence): PRHDT, FYEKMQ. Libraries of naive CD8 T cells were built from around 20,000 to 990,000 sorted cells, with 10%, 30% or 50% of the purified RNA used. On a BD FACSAria II, naive CD8 T cells were FACS-sorted as CD8+CD4-CCR7+CD45RA+ and collected into RLT Plus buffer. Detection sensitivity was tested by spiking Jurkat RNA equal to roughly nine TCR copies' worth into samples containing about 17,000-1,000,000 naive CD8 T cells. Enrichment of CD8 T cells was done with RosetteSep CD8+ T Cell Enrichment Cocktail plus Ficoll-Paque, and ACK red cell lysis came afterward. This clonotype was counted ten times or more. Its target antigen remains unknown. No much larger clone exists at a distance of one base, and base qualities are not known.

Libraries were made using PCR. Sequenced using an Illumina HiSeq 4000. Bulk TCR libraries were made following a previously described method, with the TCR primers given in Table S5. Purification of total RNA was performed with the Qiagen AllPrep DNA/RNA kit. Reads from multiple sequencing runs of the same library were pooled before analysis. On the study's bioinformatics: Only reads with exact TCR constant sequence were kept, trimmed to 150 nt, and grouped by their 12-nt molecular barcodes. Reads inside each barcode group were sub-clustered using a 15% Levenshtein threshold, and a quality-weighted consensus sequence was constructed for each RNA molecule. Non-functional sequences were discarded, and so were lower-count sequences lying one edit away from another sequence. Based on a fit of two negative binomial distributions, barcode sub-clusters having less than 20% of the maximum read count were discarded. TCRdb's own reprocessing of the public reads used fastp at Q25 and MiXCR and kept productive beta chains. Each entry is one CDR3 protein sequence, shown with its most common DNA and genes. The V and J calls reflect TCRdb's pipeline rather than the authors' work. The sample table lists 550,000 to 750,000 distinct CDR3 sequences, nearly 20% of them with a count of one. Around 0.86% of the sample goes to the ten largest clones.

Recombination connected TRBV13 to TRBJ2-7, with 10 junctional bases fitting TRBD2. This clonotype originated in a human donor in good health. Some libraries in this study had Jurkat cell RNA spiked in. The sequencing input was naive CD8+ T cells from blood, with Jurkat cell RNA spiked in. The meaning of the sample's cell subset or site label: FACS-sorted CD8+CD4-CCR7+CD45RA+ naive T cells. Here is the DNA: TGTGCCAGCAGCCCCGGACTAGCGGCTTGGAAGGAGCAGTACTTC. It specifies CASSPGLAAWKEQYF.